This TCR beta chain was found in a study of tumor-infiltrating lymphocytes in primary liver carcinoma. Study in general: T1-T3 N0M0 was the stage of the tumors, which were about 4 to 10 cm across.

RNA isolated from unsorted whole blood supplied the blood RNA, with germline DNA also extracted. The study's findings and limits: Tumor tissue displayed a significantly greater top-250-clone fraction than blood (p = 0.039).

The researchers produced TCR beta cDNA from approximately 540 ng total RNA with a constant-region primer. Three nested multiplex PCR rounds, a slightly modified ARM-PCR method, built the TCR beta libraries. The two initial PCR rounds, about 9 cycles each, used TRBV1-TRBV30 forward and C-beta reverse primers. MiXCR was run by TCRdb on the multiplex PCR reads, yielding one entry per CDR3 protein. In the table there are 310,000 or so distinct CDR3 sequences, approximately 54% of which are singletons. The CDR3 has 15 amino acids. Germline V CDR1 and CDR2: DFQATT, SNEGSKA (reference sequence). Trimming took 6 bases from V and 7 from J; bases not matched to a gene: 8. As regards this clonotype: Its antigen is undetermined.

This sequence was found in a woman in her 30s with primary liver carcinoma and hepatitis B virus infection. J is TRBJ2-1 and V is TRBV20-1; the match to TRBD2 covers 14 bases. The specimen was peripheral blood. CDR3 nucleotides: TGCAGTGCGGTCGGACTAGCGGGAGGCGGGAATGAGCAGTTCTTC. It translates to CSAVGLAGGGNEQFF.